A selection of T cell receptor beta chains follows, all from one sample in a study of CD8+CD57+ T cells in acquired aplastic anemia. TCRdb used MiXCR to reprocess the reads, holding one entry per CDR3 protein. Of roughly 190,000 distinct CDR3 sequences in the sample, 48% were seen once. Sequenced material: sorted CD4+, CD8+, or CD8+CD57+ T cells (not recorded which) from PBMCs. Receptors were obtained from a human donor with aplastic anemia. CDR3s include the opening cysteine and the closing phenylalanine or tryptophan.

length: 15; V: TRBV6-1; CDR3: CASSDAGLANTEAFF
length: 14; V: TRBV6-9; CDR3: CASSYSGTSGEQYF
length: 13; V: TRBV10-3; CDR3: CAISKLGVYEQYF
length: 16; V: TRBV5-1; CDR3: CASSFGLAGGTGELFF
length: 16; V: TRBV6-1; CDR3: CASRDRGPLPIYEQYF
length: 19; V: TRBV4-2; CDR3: CASSPGGMRGRDYRDTQYF
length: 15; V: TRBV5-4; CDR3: CASSLIVGGDYGYTF
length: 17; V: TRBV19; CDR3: CASRTGQVFSGANVLTF
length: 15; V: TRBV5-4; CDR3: CASSRGSSFTDTQYF
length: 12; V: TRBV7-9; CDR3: CASLGGTGELFF
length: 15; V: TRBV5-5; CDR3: CASSLDRVSGNTIYF
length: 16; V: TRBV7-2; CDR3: CASSLIAGQDSYEQYF
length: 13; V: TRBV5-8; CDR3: CASSFSRYNEQFF
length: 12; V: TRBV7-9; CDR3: CASSLLGVEAFF
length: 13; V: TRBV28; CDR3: CASSSQQGYEQYF
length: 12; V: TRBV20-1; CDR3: CSVPGGRKEQFF
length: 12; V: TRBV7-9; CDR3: CASSFPTAEQYF
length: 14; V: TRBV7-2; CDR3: CASSLVSRNGELFF
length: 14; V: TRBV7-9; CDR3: CASSLVGPNYGYTF
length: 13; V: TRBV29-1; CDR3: CSVAGEESYEQYF
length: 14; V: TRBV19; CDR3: CASRSRPGHNEQFF
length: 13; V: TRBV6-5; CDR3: CASSYRDPYEQYF
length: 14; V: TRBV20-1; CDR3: CSAARASGRGEQYF
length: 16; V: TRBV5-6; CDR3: CASSLGGTGQGYGYTF
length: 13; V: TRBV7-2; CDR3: CASRTRQGASLHF
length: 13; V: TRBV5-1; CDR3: CASSREVPYEQYF
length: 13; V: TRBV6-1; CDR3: CATDGDVREKLFF